This T cell receptor beta chain was captured by sequencing in a study of T cells in Graves' hyperthyroidism and ophthalmopathy. Turning to the study itself: Blood was drawn when the patient was first diagnosed and still untreated.

Germline-derived CDR1 and CDR2 are SGHVS and FQNEAQ. V gave up 5 bases and J gave up 3 bases; unmatched junction bases: 14. The CDR3 covers 18 residues. Based on clinical symptoms, serum thyroxine and TRAb, thyroid ultrasound and orbital computed tomography, diagnoses were reached. RNA transcripts served as the template for amplifying TCR beta CDR3 regions. In the first-round RT-PCR of the TCR CDR3, the HTBI primer set was used. TCRdb re-called the multiplex PCR reads through MiXCR, storing one row per CDR3 protein. The sample yields some 570,000 distinct CDR3 sequences, roughly a sixth seen once. Sequencing was done on a sample of blood. This chain joins TRBV7-8 and TRBJ1-5; TRBD1 matches 9 bases. The clonotype originates from a young woman with Graves' ophthalmopathy. The CDR3 is CASSPRSTGTGINQPQHF. CDR3 coding DNA: TGTGCCAGCAGCCCACGATCTACCGGGACAGGGATCAATCAGCCCCAGCATTTT.